The 28 T cell receptor beta chains listed next were all sequenced from one sample in a study of T cell repertoires in cytomegalovirus infection. TCRdb passed the reads through MiXCR, listing each CDR3 protein once. The table has roughly 320,000 distinct CDR3 sequences, more than 8% seen once. The sequenced sample was PBMCs. The receptors here all came from a human donor in good health (CMV status not recorded). Some clones in this sample may be carry-over from other donors' samples.

The chain joins TRBV7-6 to TRBJ2-1; 11 bases line up with TRBD2. This CDR3 contains 17 residues. V was pared by 1 base and J by 4 bases, with 6 bases of the junction left unmatched. Germline CDR1 is SGHVS and CDR2 is FNYEAQ. This chain's CDR3 is CASSLVLAGGLYNEQFF. The CDR3, as DNA: TGTGCCAGCAGCTTAGTGCTAGCGGGAGGCCTTTACAATGAGCAGTTCTTC.

The V and J genes are TRBV14 and TRBJ2-7; D is perhaps TRBD2 (7 bases). This CDR3 region has 17 residues. With 3 bases removed from V and 5 bases from J, the gap between germline ends came to 23 bases. CDR1 SGHDN and CDR2 FVKESK come from the germline V gene. The CDR3 region is CASSQGDTGRAFDEQYF. CDR3 DNA sequence: TGTGCCAGCAGCCAGGGTGACACAGGGAGGGCTTTCGACGAGCAGTACTTC.

In this sample, this clonotype turned up many times. V gene TRBV7-2 combines with J gene TRBJ1-2; no clear D. The CDR3 has 14 residues. V was trimmed by 7 bases and J by 2 bases, leaving 14 bases between them. CDR1 and CDR2 from the germline V gene are SGHTA and FQGNSA. CDR3 in amino acids: CASIRGRENYGYTF. In DNA, the CDR3 is TGTGCCAGCATCCGCGGACGGGAAAACTATGGCTACACCTTC.

This clonotype has a single count. The chain uses TRBV6-2 or TRBV6-3 and TRBJ2-7; D unclear. CDR1 is MNHEY and CDR2 is SVGEGT in the germline V gene. The CDR3 consists of 12 residues. V was cut by 5 bases and J by 2 bases, with 7 bases left in between. CDR3 DNA: TGTGCCAGCAGTCAAGCCGCCTACGAGCAGTACTTC. Translating it yields CASSQAAYEQYF.

This clonotype was detected many times. The chain carries TRBV4-3 and TRBJ2-5, with D perhaps matching TRBD1 (6 bases). This CDR3 contains 15 residues. V lost 0 bases and J 5 bases, leaving 13 bases between the germline ends. Germline assignment: CDR1 LGHNA and CDR2 YSLEER. The CDR3 reads CASSQDSNRVETQYF. The CDR3 nucleotides read TGCGCCAGCAGCCAAGATTCCAACAGGGTGGAGACCCAGTACTTC.

This clonotype was counted at least ten times. V is TRBV7-9 and J is TRBJ2-3; 12 nucleotides align to TRBD2. In germline, CDR1 is SEHNR, CDR2 FQNEAQ (reference sequence). This CDR3 is built from 22 residues. The V gene end was trimmed by 2 bases and the J gene end by 0 bases; junction bases not matched to a gene: 18. Here the CDR3 DNA reads TGTGCCAGCAGCTTAAGTCCACTAGCGGGGGGCGATTACCCTAGGAGCACAGATACGCAGTATTTT. This gives the protein CASSLSPLAGGDYPRSTDTQYF.

This clonotype turned up a few times. This sequence joins TRBV9 and TRBJ1-1, with 9 bases aligning to TRBD1. This CDR3 contains 21 residues. Trimming cost V 2 bases and J 8 bases; bases outside gene matches: 28. Germline V gene data show CDR1 as SGDLS and CDR2 as YYNGEE. CDR3 nucleotide sequence: TGTGCCAGCAGCGTGGTTCCTCTAACGACAGGGGGGGGAAGGTCCGGATCCGAAGCTTTCTTT. It translates to CASSVVPLTTGGGRSGSEAFF.

The chain joins TRBV29-1 to TRBJ2-7; D gene uncertain. CDR3 length equals 13 residues. Germline V gives CDR1 SQVTM, CDR2 ANQGSEA. Trimming cost V 3 bases and J 3 bases, with 12 bases left between them. CDR3 nucleotide sequence: TGCAGCGTTGAGGCGAAAGGTAACTACGAGCAGTACTTC. Its translation: CSVEAKGNYEQYF.

This clonotype appeared a few times. This chain joins TRBV11-2 and TRBJ2-5, with 9 positions matching TRBD2. Germline CDR1 SGHAT, CDR2 FQNNGV. The V segment lost 3 bases and the J segment 2 bases; nucleotides outside the gene matches: 4. The CDR3 is 15 amino acids. The CDR3 loop is CASSFSLAGQETQYF. The CDR3 DNA follows: TGTGCCAGCAGCTTTTCGCTAGCGGGACAAGAGACCCAGTACTTC.

This clonotype has a count of ten or more. The rearrangement links TRBV7-3 to TRBJ2-1; D might be TRBD1 or TRBD2, each matching 5 bases. The V gene lost 5 bases and the J gene lost 7 bases, with 18 bases spanning the gap. The CDR3 has 15 residues. From germline, CDR1 is SGHTA and CDR2 FQGTGA. The CDR3, as DNA: TGTGCCAGCAGCCTCGCCCCGGGGCCAGGAAATGAGCAGTTCTTC. Amino acids: CASSLAPGPGNEQFF.

This clonotype has more than one count but fewer than ten. V is TRBV28 and J is TRBJ1-2, with 10 nucleotides matching TRBD1. This CDR3 has 18 residues. J was trimmed by 6 bases and V by 4 bases; bases with no gene match: 17. The germline V gene encodes CDR1 MDHEN and CDR2 SYDVKM. CDR3 in amino acids: CASSSFRDRGGLRDGYTF. As DNA, the CDR3 is TGTGCCAGCAGTTCCTTCCGGGACAGGGGAGGGTTGCGTGATGGCTACACCTTC.

This clonotype was seen a few times. The CDR3 is CASSLMDKRETQYF. Written as DNA, the CDR3 is TGTGCCAGCAGCTTAATGGACAAACGGGAGACCCAGTACTTC. The gene calls are TRBV7-9 and TRBJ2-5, with D possibly matching TRBD1 (5 bases). The V end lost 2 bases, the J end lost 5 bases, and 12 bases lay between the germline ends. The CDR3 sequence is 14 residues long. Germline V gene lookup returns CDR1 SEHNR and CDR2 FQNEAQ (reference sequence).

The table lists this clonotype with many counts. V and J are TRBV7-2 and TRBJ2-7; a weak D match, TRBD2 (5 bases). This CDR3 has 13 residues. Germline V lookup: CDR1 SGHTA, CDR2 FQGNSA. V was pared by 4 bases and J by 6 bases, with 13 bases between. The CDR3 DNA reads TGTGCCAGCAGCTCCCCTAGCCGCGCCGAGCAGTACTTC. This gives the protein CASSSPSRAEQYF.

The V call is TRBV9, the J call TRBJ2-7; TRBD2 matches 11 bases. CDR1 and CDR2 from the germline V gene are SGDLS and YYNGEE. With 4 bases clipped from V and 3 bases from J, the junction kept 6 bases outside the gene matches. This CDR3 spans 15 amino acids. CDR3: CASSPTSGGRYEQYF. CDR3 nucleotide sequence: TGTGCCAGCAGCCCTACTAGCGGGGGCCGCTACGAGCAGTACTTC.

The table lists this clonotype with many counts. The V gene is TRBV10-3, the J gene TRBJ2-7, with 7 bases that match TRBD2. This CDR3 is 15 amino acids long. Looked up from germline, CDR1 is ENHRY and CDR2 is SYGVKD. The J segment lost 5 bases and the V segment lost 3 bases, leaving 10 bases of the junction unmatched. The CDR3 nucleotides are TGTGCCATCAGTGAAGGAACAGCGGGATCCAACGAGCAGTACTTC. Its translation: CAISEGTAGSNEQYF.

This clonotype was counted a few times. The rearrangement links TRBV5-6 to TRBJ2-5; D is perhaps TRBD1 (6 bases). This CDR3 has 14 amino acids. Germline CDR1 and CDR2: SGHDT and YYEEEE. V was cut by 3 bases and J by 2 bases, with 11 bases left in between. CDR3 in amino acids: CASSWPGQQETQYF. DNA for the CDR3: TGTGCCAGCAGCTGGCCGGGACAACAAGAGACCCAGTACTTC.

This clonotype was seen a handful of times. The chain uses TRBV7-2 and TRBJ2-5, with a weak D call TRBD2 (7 bases). The CDR3 has 14 amino acids. Looked up from germline, CDR1 is SGHTA and CDR2 is FQGNSA. Between the trimmed V and J ends, which lost 5 bases and 5 bases, there was a span of 15 bases. The CDR3 DNA reads as TGTGCCAGCAGCCCGAGGGGGGGCTGGGAGACCCAGTACTTC. Translated, it gives CASSPRGGWETQYF.

The sample holds many counts of this clonotype. The chain links TRBV4-2 to TRBJ1-5; 7 positions agree with TRBD1. Germline CDR1 LGHNA, CDR2 YNFKEQ. The ends lost 2 bases at V and 7 bases at J; junction bases unmatched: 8. The CDR3 is made up of 15 amino acids. Written as DNA, the CDR3 is TGTGCCAGCAGCCAAACCGACAGGGAAGACCAGCCCCAGCATTTT. This sequence encodes CASSQTDREDQPQHF.

Notes on this clonotype: It may be a read error: a sequence one base away is much more abundant. V is TRBV7-2 and J is TRBJ1-5; D is uncertain. CDR1 SGHTA and CDR2 FQGNSA come from the germline V gene. The CDR3 has 14 residues. The CDR3 reads CVSSPQHSNQPQHF. Written as DNA, the CDR3 is TGTGTCAGCAGCCCCCAACATAGCAATCAGCCCCAGCATTTT.

This clonotype is medium-sized (0.01 to 0.1%) in the sample. This sequence joins TRBV7-2 and TRBJ1-1, with D possibly TRBD1 on 5 matching bases. The germline CDR1 and CDR2 sequences are SGHTA and FQGNSA. The CDR3 is 13 residues long. Trimming shortened V by 3 bases and J by 0 bases, and 5 bases separated the two germline ends. The CDR3 reads CASSLTVNTEAFF. The CDR3, as DNA: TGTGCCAGCAGCTTGACAGTGAACACTGAAGCTTTCTTT.

This clonotype was counted at least ten times. This chain joins TRBV5-6 and TRBJ2-1, with D uncertain. Germline V gene data show CDR1 as SGHDT and CDR2 as YYEEEE. The CDR3 consists of 16 residues. V was clipped by 0 bases and J by 5 bases, with 15 bases between them. CDR3 region: CASSLVARSRNNEQFF. The DNA of the CDR3 is TGTGCCAGCAGCTTGGTCGCGCGCTCAAGAAACAATGAGCAGTTCTTC.

This clonotype showed up many times. The V and J genes are TRBV12-3 or TRBV12-4 and TRBJ2-1, with a tentative D call TRBD2 (5 bases). V lost 3 bases and J lost 10, with 16 bases in between. The length of the CDR3 is 14 residues. The CDR3 bases are TGTGCCAGCAGTTTTAATTCCGGGATTGGCGAGCAGTTCTTC. Translation: CASSFNSGIGEQFF.

The J gene is TRBJ1-1, the V gene TRBV28; TRBD1 agrees at 7 bases. Germline V gene lookup returns CDR1 MDHEN and CDR2 SYDVKM. The CDR3 spans 14 residues. With 2 bases clipped from V and 4 bases from J, the junction kept 4 bases outside the gene matches. For the CDR3, the DNA is TGTGCCAGCAGTTTAGACAGGGTACTCACTGAAGCTTTCTTT. Its protein product is CASSLDRVLTEAFF. The full variable domain, with the rest looked up from reference TRBV28 and TRBJ1-1, is DVKVTQSSRYLVKRTGEKVFLECVQDMDHENMFWYRQDPGLGLRLIYFSYDVKMKEKGDIPEGYSVSREKKERFSLILESASTNQTSMYLCASSLDRVLTEAFFGQGTRLTVV.

The chain combines TRBV20-1 with TRBJ2-7; D call uncertain. The ends were cut back, 6 bases at V and 0 bases at J, with 6 bases in the middle. The CDR3 loop spans 11 amino acids. CDR1 and CDR2 from the germline V gene are DFQATT and SNEGSKA (reference sequence). The CDR3: CSALPSYEQYF. The CDR3 DNA reads as TGCAGTGCCCTTCCCTCCTACGAGCAGTACTTC.

This chain joins TRBV28 and TRBJ1-1, with TRBD1 matching 9 bases. Germline lookup yields CDR1 MDHEN and CDR2 SYDVKM. V trimming: 6 bases; J trimming: 2 bases; junction bases outside the gene matches: 1. The CDR3 contains 13 residues. The chain's CDR3 is CASRQGANTEAFF. As DNA, the CDR3 is TGTGCCAGCAGACAGGGGGCAAACACTGAAGCTTTCTTT.

The gene calls are TRBV15 and TRBJ1-2, with D tentatively TRBD1 (5 bases). CDR1 LNHNV and CDR2 YYDKDF come from the germline V gene (reference sequence). The CDR3 contains 13 residues. V lost 0 bases, J lost 7 bases, and 9 bases lay in between. In DNA, the CDR3 is TGTGCCACCAGCAGAGATGGGCAGGGTGGCTACACCTTC. Translated: CATSRDGQGGYTF.

This clonotype was recorded at least ten times. The V gene is TRBV3-1, the J gene TRBJ2-2; D call uncertain. V was shortened by 2 bases and J by 1 base, with 8 bases between the two germline ends. Germline CDR1 and CDR2: LGHDT and YNNKEL (reference sequence). This CDR3 is 15 amino acids long. The CDR3 sequence: CASSQSVLNTGELFF. The CDR3 DNA follows: TGTGCCAGCAGCCAAAGCGTTTTGAACACCGGGGAGCTGTTTTTT.

The chain is built from TRBV7-2 and TRBJ2-1, with TRBD2 matching over 9 bases. V shed 4 bases, J shed 4 bases, and the junction held 2 bases outside the gene matches. Germline CDR1 SGHTA, CDR2 FQGNSA. This CDR3 is built from 14 residues. The CDR3 DNA is TGTGCCAGCAGCTCTAGCGGGGTATACAATGAGCAGTTCTTC. Translation: CASSSSGVYNEQFF.